The 14 T cell receptor beta chains below were found in one sample sequenced in a study of T cells after yellow fever vaccination. TCRdb fed the 5' RACE reads into MiXCR, producing one record per CDR3 protein. The table lists under 150,000 distinct CDR3 sequences, around 7.7% of them singletons. Source: CD4+ T cells sorted from PBMCs, taken 5 days after the yellow fever booster vaccination. Source of these receptors: a man aged 30 to 45 who received the YFV17D yellow fever vaccine.

This clonotype has a count of ten or more. This chain connects TRBV5-1 to TRBJ2-7; D is unresolved. V dropped 0 bases and J dropped 6 bases, with 10 bases sitting between them. Germline-derived CDR1 and CDR2 are SGHRS and YFSETQ. The length of the CDR3 is 13 residues. The CDR3 sequence: CASSLESGGEQYF. The CDR3 nucleotides are TGCGCCAGCAGCTTGGAAAGTGGCGGCGAGCAGTACTTC.

This clonotype was observed many times. The rearrangement uses TRBV5-1 and TRBJ2-3; D is unclear. V lost 0 bases to trimming and J lost 8 bases, with 10 bases between them. The germline gives CDR1 SGHRS, CDR2 YFSETQ. This CDR3 has 13 residues. The CDR3 here is CASSLEAKSTQYF. CDR3 bases: TGCGCCAGCAGCTTGGAAGCGAAGAGTACGCAGTATTTT.

In this sample, this clonotype turned up many times. The chain links TRBV6-1 to TRBJ2-3, with 9 bases identical to TRBD2. From germline, CDR1 is MNHNS and CDR2 SASEGT. The V gene end was trimmed by 6 bases and the J gene end by 5 bases; junction bases not matched to a gene: 6. CDR3 length equals 14 residues. The CDR3 reads CASSIAGDVDTQYF. The DNA of the CDR3 is TGTGCCAGCAGCATAGCGGGGGATGTAGATACGCAGTATTTT.

This clonotype was seen at least ten times. The V call is TRBV20-1, the J call TRBJ2-7; D may correspond to TRBD1 or TRBD2 (5 bases each). Trimming cost V 5 bases and J 3 bases, with 17 bases left between them. The CDR3 consists of 14 residues. CDR1 is DFQATT and CDR2 is SNEGSKA in the germline V gene (reference sequence). The CDR3 loop reads CSALRSRENYEQYF. The CDR3 DNA reads TGCAGTGCTCTCCGGAGCAGGGAGAACTACGAGCAGTACTTC.

The rearrangement links TRBV5-6 to TRBJ1-5, with a tentative D call TRBD1 (5 bases). The CDR3 has 16 amino acids. V was clipped by 3 bases and J by 3 bases, with 16 bases between them. Germline CDR1 SGHDT, CDR2 YYEEEE. DNA for the CDR3: TGTGCCAGCAGCTCTTCGGGACGGAGACTCAATCAGCCCCAGCATTTT. This translates into CASSSSGRRLNQPQHF.

This clonotype was seen repeatedly, ten times or more. The V gene is TRBV2, the J gene TRBJ2-5; D uncertain. V was pared by 4 bases and J by 5 bases, with 5 bases between. This CDR3 comprises 11 residues. CDR1 SNHLY and CDR2 FYNNEI come from the germline V gene. DNA of the CDR3: TGTGCCAGCAGTGCTGAGGAGACCCAGTACTTC. It encodes CASSAEETQYF.

The chain links TRBV7-9 to TRBJ2-1; 8 bases are a match to TRBD1. This CDR3 is 13 amino acids long. Germline trimming cut 7 bases from V and 6 bases from J; bases unmatched to any gene: 5. Germline V gene sequence: CDR1 SEHNR, CDR2 FQNEAQ (reference sequence). CDR3 nucleotide sequence: TGTGCCAGCACCCTGACAGGGGCCAATGAGCAGTTCTTC. The encoded protein is CASTLTGANEQFF.

This clonotype was found many times. The rearrangement joins TRBV10-3 to TRBJ2-5, with D perhaps TRBD1 (7 bases). In germline, CDR1 is ENHRY, CDR2 SYGVKD. Trimming took off 6 bases at V and 4 bases at J, with 15 bases between the two ends. This CDR3 is built from 14 residues. Here the CDR3 reads CAISIGGGLETQYF. CDR3 sequence (DNA): TGTGCCATCAGCATAGGAGGGGGCCTAGAGACCCAGTACTTC.

This clonotype was found many times. This chain connects TRBV5-1 to TRBJ2-3, with a weak D call TRBD2 (6 bases). Germline CDR1 reads SGHRS; CDR2 reads YFSETQ. The V end was cut by 5 bases, the J end by 2 bases, with 15 bases between. The CDR3 loop spans 15 amino acids. The CDR3 sequence: CASRDSGTLTDTQYF. The CDR3 DNA sequence: TGCGCCAGCAGAGATAGTGGGACTCTCACAGATACGCAGTATTTT.

This clonotype has just a few counts. The CDR3 spells CASSQAKEGFGYTF. The DNA of the CDR3 is TGTGCCAGCAGCCAAGCTAAAGAGGGTTTTGGCTACACCTTC. This chain connects TRBV4-2 to TRBJ1-2; D not resolved. The CDR3 length is 14 residues. Germline V CDR1 and CDR2: LGHNA, YNFKEQ. The ends were cut back, 1 base at V and 7 bases at J, with 13 bases in the middle.

This clonotype came up a few times. The chain has TRBV6-5 and TRBJ2-1, with a possible D match to TRBD2 (5 bases). The V end was cut by 8 bases, the J end by 8 bases, with 19 bases between. This CDR3 has 14 amino acids. Germline CDR1 MNHEY, CDR2 SVGAGI. CDR3 bases: TGTGCCAGCCGTTCCGCTAGCATCGTGGATGAGCAGTTCTTC. Protein product: CASRSASIVDEQFF.

Turning to this clonotype: A read error is possible here, since a much larger clone lies one base away. The chain joins TRBV7-9 to TRBJ2-7; 8 bases match TRBD1. CDR1 and CDR2 (germline): SEHNR, FQNEAQ (reference sequence). The CDR3 has 16 residues. V trimming: 5 bases; J trimming: 5 bases; junction bases outside the gene matches: 14. Here the CDR3 reads CASSPDRTGRFNEQYF. Written as DNA, the CDR3 is TGTGCCAGCAGCCCCGACCGGACAGGGCGGTTTAACGAGCAGTACTTC.

This clonotype was observed at least ten times. The CDR3 DNA reads as TGTGCCATCAGTACCTCACAGGGAAACAATTCACCCCTCCACTTT. Translating gives CAISTSQGNNSPLHF. This chain uses TRBV10-3 with TRBJ1-6; tentatively, D is TRBD1 (6 bases). Trimming pared 5 bases from V and 7 bases from J, leaving 15 bases between. The CDR3 is 15 amino acids. The germline CDR1 and CDR2 sequences are ENHRY and SYGVKD.

The chain carries TRBV20-1 and TRBJ2-1, with D tentatively TRBD2 (6 bases). Germline values: CDR1 DFQATT, CDR2 SNEGSKA (reference sequence). Trimming took 6 bases from V and 8 from J, leaving 23 bases between them. CDR3 length: 15 amino acids. In nucleotides, the CDR3 is TGCAGTGCCCGCTCGGGGACTCTCCCTTTGGATGAGCAGTTCTTC. This encodes CSARSGTLPLDEQFF.